This T cell receptor beta chain was identified during a study of T cells after yellow fever vaccination. The V gene lost 5 bases and the J gene lost 8 bases, with 16 bases spanning the gap. This CDR3 is 14 amino acids long. Germline V lookup: CDR1 SGHTA, CDR2 FQGNSA. This clonotype was picked up a small number of times. TCRdb called the 5' RACE reads again in MiXCR, with one record for every CDR3 protein. The sample yields some 350,000 distinct CDR3 sequences, around 6.4% seen once. This receptor was taken from a man in his thirties or forties who received the YFV17D yellow fever vaccine. The V call is TRBV7-2, the J call TRBJ2-1; a weak D match, TRBD1 (6 bases). The material was PBMCs, obtained 5 days after the yellow fever booster vaccination. CDR3 sequence: CASSQRRQAHEQFF. DNA for the CDR3: TGTGCCAGCAGCCAGAGGCGACAGGCTCATGAGCAGTTCTTC. The variable domain in full, with the rest retrieved from reference TRBV7-2 and TRBJ2-1, is GAGVSQSPSNKVTEKGKDVELRCDPISGHTALYWYRQSLGQGLEFLIYFQGNSAPDKSGLPSDRFSAERTGGSVSTLTIQRTQQEDSAVYLCASSQRRQAHEQFFGPGTRLTVL.